A single sample is the source of the 19 T cell receptor beta chains below, sequenced in a study of blood T cells in healthy people across ages. The second PCR ran about 6 to 11 cycles with a sample-barcoded 5' primer and J-beta primers. TCRdb used MiXCR to reprocess the 5' RACE reads, holding one entry per CDR3 protein. The sample holds 780,000 or so distinct CDR3 sequences; 56% are singletons and the top ten take roughly 24%. The source material was blood. The receptor set was obtained from a man aged 40-55 years in good health.

This clonotype appeared a few times. The J gene is TRBJ2-7, the V gene TRBV6-6; the match to TRBD2 covers 9 bases. CDR1 and CDR2 (germline): MNHNY, SVGAGI (reference sequence). The CDR3 is made up of 13 amino acids. Trimming removed 6 bases from V and 4 bases from J; junction bases left unmatched: 4. CDR3 nucleotide sequence: TGTGCCAGCAGAGGGACTAGCTATTACGAGCAGTACTTC. Amino acids: CASRGTSYYEQYF.

The chain is built from TRBV20-1 and TRBJ2-1; 7 nucleotides agree with TRBD2. The CDR3 totals 14 residues. Germline V gene data show CDR1 as DFQATT and CDR2 as SNEGSKA (reference sequence). The ends lost 2 bases at V and 8 bases at J; junction bases unmatched: 9. The CDR3 DNA reads as TGCAGTGCTAGACCCCGGGGAGGGATCCATGAGCAGTTCTTC. This gives the protein CSARPRGGIHEQFF.

The chain recombines TRBV9 with TRBJ1-1; unclear D gene. This CDR3 contains 14 residues. Trimming removed 4 bases at V and 8 bases at J, with 18 bases between. Germline loops: CDR1 SGDLS, CDR2 YYNGEE. The chain's CDR3 is CASSLVTGGGEAFF. The CDR3 coding sequence is TGTGCCAGCAGCTTAGTCACGGGAGGCGGCGAAGCTTTCTTT. Filled out from reference TRBV9 and TRBJ1-1, the complete variable domain reads DSGVTQTPKHLITATGQRVTLRCSPRSGDLSVYWYQQSLDQGLQFLIQYYNGEERAKGNILERFSAQQFPDLHSELNLSSLELGDSALYFCASSLVTGGGEAFFGQGTRLTVV.

V and J are TRBV28 and TRBJ1-2; 9 nucleotides align to TRBD1. Germline CDR1 MDHEN, CDR2 SYDVKM. This CDR3 has 15 residues. The ends lost 6 bases at V and 9 bases at J; junction bases unmatched: 14. The CDR3 spells CASSLAGQGVSRYTF. DNA for the CDR3: TGTGCCAGCAGCCTTGCGGGACAGGGAGTGTCGCGCTACACCTTC.

V gene TRBV6-6 combines with J gene TRBJ1-2; 7 positions match TRBD1. J was trimmed by 6 bases and V by 3 bases; bases with no gene match: 4. This CDR3 spans 13 amino acids. Germline CDR1 MNHNY, CDR2 SVGAGI (reference sequence). The CDR3 nucleotides read TGTGCCAGCAGTTATGGCCAGGGGGATGGCTACACCTTC. This translates into CASSYGQGDGYTF.

The V and J genes are TRBV20-1 and TRBJ2-3; unclear D gene. V gave up 0 bases and J gave up 5 bases, with 6 bases separating them. CDR3 length equals 12 residues. The V gene's germline CDR1 is DFQATT and CDR2 SNEGSKA (reference sequence). CDR3 bases: TGCAGTGCTAGAGATCAGCGAGATACGCAGTATTTT. Translation: CSARDQRDTQYF.

This chain links TRBV6-2 or TRBV6-3 with TRBJ1-5; 7 positions match TRBD1. In germline, CDR1 is MNHEY, CDR2 SVGEGT. The CDR3 totals 13 residues. V lost 6 bases and J lost 9; bases outside the gene matches: 8. As DNA, the CDR3 is TGTGCCAGCAGACCAGGGGGTATAGGGCCCCAGCATTTT. The encoded protein is CASRPGGIGPQHF.

The chain has TRBV9 and TRBJ2-7; D unresolved. Between the trimmed V and J ends, which lost 0 bases and 7 bases, there was a span of 17 bases. The CDR3 is 15 residues long. Germline CDR1 and CDR2: SGDLS and YYNGEE. CDR3 region: CASSVGKGNMDEQYF. In nucleotides, the CDR3 is TGTGCCAGCAGCGTAGGGAAGGGTAATATGGATGAGCAGTACTTC.

This rearrangement joins TRBV24-1 to TRBJ1-1; tentative D call: TRBD1 (5 bases). This CDR3 has 14 residues. The V and J ends lost 5 bases and 4 bases respectively, with 13 bases between them. Per the germline V gene, CDR1 is KGHDR and CDR2 is SFDVKD. The CDR3 is CATSGAGTGTEAFF. Here the CDR3 DNA reads TGTGCCACCAGTGGCGCAGGGACCGGCACTGAAGCTTTCTTT.

The chain uses TRBV4-1 and TRBJ1-1, with D perhaps matching TRBD1 (6 bases). Germline V gives CDR1 MGHRA, CDR2 YSYEKL. Trimming removed 4 bases at V and 1 base at J, with 10 bases between. The CDR3 is 14 residues long. CDR3 DNA: TGCGCCAGCAGCCGTAACAGGGAGAACACTGAAGCTTTCTTT. Translation gives CASSRNRENTEAFF.

This chain connects TRBV29-1 to TRBJ1-2; D perhaps matches TRBD1 (5 bases). The germline V gene has CDR1 SQVTM and CDR2 ANQGSEA. This CDR3 contains 12 residues. Trimming removed 4 bases from V and 8 bases from J, with 14 bases in between. CDR3 residues: CSVVSGTGGYTF. CDR3 sequence (DNA): TGCAGCGTTGTTTCCGGGACTGGGGGCTACACCTTC.

The chain couples TRBV5-1 to TRBJ2-7; 9 bases map to TRBD1. CDR3 length: 15 residues. Trimming removed 5 bases from V and 6 bases from J; junction bases left unmatched: 12. Germline assignment: CDR1 SGHRS and CDR2 YFSETQ. The CDR3 is CASSLPGQGTSEQYF. As DNA, the CDR3 is TGCGCCAGCAGTTTACCGGGACAGGGCACGTCCGAGCAGTACTTC.

This chain links TRBV12-3 or TRBV12-4 with TRBJ2-1, with D possibly being TRBD1 (6 bases). There are 12 residues in the CDR3. V lost 8 bases and J lost 9, with 14 bases in between. For the CDR3, the DNA is TGTGCCAGCGGCAATTTAGGGGGTGAGCAGTTCTTC. Its translation is CASGNLGGEQFF.

This clonotype was seen a handful of times. This rearrangement joins TRBV20-1 to TRBJ2-1, with TRBD2 matching 7 bases. Germline CDR1 DFQATT, CDR2 SNEGSKA (reference sequence). V dropped 1 base and J dropped 0; count of bases not matched to a gene: 3. This CDR3 contains 15 residues. The CDR3 DNA follows: TGCAGTGCTAGAGTGTCGGGGGGCTCCTACAATGAGCAGTTCTTC. Protein product: CSARVSGGSYNEQFF.

V is TRBV29-1 and J is TRBJ2-7, with D tentatively TRBD2 (5 bases). V was shortened by 4 bases and J by 6 bases, with 19 bases between the two germline ends. CDR1 and CDR2 from the germline V gene are SQVTM and ANQGSEA. The CDR3 is 14 amino acids. The CDR3 nucleotides read TGCAGCGTTGGAGGTCGGGGAGTCTCGGGCGAGCAGTACTTC. Residues: CSVGGRGVSGEQYF.

This chain connects TRBV6-1 to TRBJ2-1; possible D gene TRBD1, 6 bases. This CDR3 has 14 residues. The germline CDR1 and CDR2 sequences are MNHNS and SASEGT. Trimming stripped 6 bases from V and 6 bases from J, with 15 bases between. CDR3 nucleotides: TGTGCCAGCAGAACTACAGGGTATCGCAATGAGCAGTTCTTC. Residues: CASRTTGYRNEQFF.

The chain carries TRBV4-3 and TRBJ1-5, with 8 bases aligning to TRBD1. This CDR3 is 16 amino acids long. Trimming at V came to 4 bases and at J to 6 bases, leaving 11 bases not matched to a gene. The germline V gene encodes CDR1 LGHNA and CDR2 YSLEER. CDR3 loop: CASSRSLATGAQPQHF. In nucleotides, the CDR3 is TGCGCCAGCAGCCGTTCTCTCGCGACAGGGGCTCAGCCCCAGCATTTT.

In this sample, this clonotype turned up once. This chain links TRBV12-3 or TRBV12-4 with TRBJ1-5; D is unclear. V lost 5 bases and J lost 5, with 10 bases in between. The CDR3 is 13 amino acids. The CDR3 coding sequence is TGTGCCAGCAGTCTGACTTCAGATCAGCCCCAGCATTTT. Protein sequence: CASSLTSDQPQHF.

The CDR3 reads CASSPTAGGPTDTQYF. The CDR3 DNA reads TGCGCCAGCAGCCCCACCGCGGGGGGCCCCACAGATACGCAGTATTTT. The V gene is TRBV5-1, the J gene TRBJ2-3; 8 positions agree with TRBD2. The CDR3 covers 16 residues. Trimming cost V 4 bases and J 2 bases; bases outside gene matches: 9. CDR1 and CDR2 (germline): SGHRS, YFSETQ.